This entry lists 18 T cell receptor beta chains sequenced from one sample in a study of OX40 agonist ivuxolimab in advanced cancers. The assay was immunoSEQ multiplex PCR, and TCRdb's table has in-frame clones only and misses some. The repertoire holds tens of thousands of clones, with 80% to 90% as singletons. The starting material was CD4+ or CD8+ T cells sorted from blood, obtained in a trial of the OX40 agonist ivuxolimab. The receptors were sampled from an adult with an advanced solid tumor such as melanoma, head and neck, liver or kidney cancer.

As regards this clone: Other DNA sequences in the sample encode the same CDR3. This chain connects TRBV6-1 to TRBJ2-7; D uncertain. The CDR3 runs to 11 residues. Trimming cost V 3 bases and J 3 bases, with 3 bases left between them. Looked up from germline, CDR1 is MNHNS and CDR2 is SASEGT. The CDR3 reads CASSESYEQYF. The CDR3 DNA reads as TGTGCCAGCAGTGAGAGCTACGAGCAGTACTTC.

The V and J genes are TRBV28 and TRBJ2-7, with D perhaps being TRBD1 or TRBD2 (5 bases each). This CDR3 region has 14 residues. V was pared by 7 bases and J by 2 bases, with 15 bases between. Germline lookup yields CDR1 MDHEN and CDR2 SYDVKM. The CDR3 here is CASTRRELAYEQYF. CDR3 nucleotides: TGTGCCAGCACTCGCAGGGAGTTGGCCTACGAGCAGTACTTC.

The chain joins TRBV28 to TRBJ1-3; the D gene is possibly TRBD1 (6 bases). CDR1 and CDR2 (germline): MDHEN, SYDVKM. This CDR3 spans 16 amino acids. Deletions cut 5 bases from V and 8 bases from J, with 22 bases between. The CDR3, as DNA: TGTGCCAGCAGTGCGGCAGGGGAAGTTTTGGGGCACACCATATATTTT. It yields the protein CASSAAGEVLGHTIYF. The variable domain in full, completed from reference TRBV28 and TRBJ1-3, reads DVKVTQSSRYLVKRTGEKVFLECVQDMDHENMFWYRQDPGLGLRLIYFSYDVKMKEKGDIPEGYSVSREKKERFSLILESASTNQTSMYLCASSAAGEVLGHTIYFGEGSWLTVV.

This clone was seen once. The chain joins TRBV29-1 to TRBJ2-7; D might be TRBD2 (5 bases). The CDR3 extends over 12 amino acids. With 6 bases removed from V and 2 bases from J, the gap between germline ends came to 11 bases. CDR1 is SQVTM and CDR2 is ANQGSEA in the germline V gene. CDR3 DNA: TGCAGCGTGAGCGACGGGACCTACGAGCAGTACTTC. Its protein is CSVSDGTYEQYF.

This clone has only one observation. The V gene is TRBV5-1, the J gene TRBJ2-7; D perhaps matches TRBD2 (6 bases). V gave up 0 bases and J gave up 2 bases, with 9 bases separating them. Per germline, CDR1 SGHRS and CDR2 YFSETQ. The CDR3 is 14 amino acids. In DNA form, the CDR3 reads TGCGCCAGCAGCTTGGACGGGGGAACCTACGAGCAGTACTTC. Amino acid sequence: CASSLDGGTYEQYF.

The chain carries TRBV7-9 and TRBJ2-7, with D possibly matching TRBD2 (6 bases). Trimming took 2 bases from V and 7 from J, leaving 9 bases between them. Germline lookup yields CDR1 SEHNR and CDR2 FQNEAQ (reference sequence). CDR3 length: 12 residues. Here the CDR3 DNA reads TGTGCCAGCAGCTTACTAGGGAGGGAGCAGTACTTC. This codes for CASSLLGREQYF.

This clone was found a few times. This chain uses TRBV7-3 with TRBJ2-2; 7 nucleotides line up with TRBD2. The germline CDR1 and CDR2 sequences are SGHTA and FQGTGA. The CDR3 spans 16 residues. V lost 5 bases, J lost 5 bases, and 11 bases stayed unmatched. The CDR3 here is CASSPGLVEVTGELFF. CDR3 coding DNA: TGTGCCAGCAGCCCTGGACTAGTCGAAGTTACCGGGGAGCTGTTTTTT.

The chain uses TRBV4-1 and TRBJ2-5; D not certain. With 0 bases removed from V and 5 bases from J, the gap between germline ends came to 7 bases. The CDR3 totals 13 residues. Per the germline V gene, CDR1 is MGHRA and CDR2 is YSYEKL. This CDR3 is CASSQDNYETQYF. The DNA for the CDR3 is TGCGCCAGCAGCCAAGATAACTATGAGACCCAGTACTTC.

Remarks on this clone: An end of the junction differs from the germline gene, which may be a read error. CDR3 sequence: CASSFGTNSGELFF. The DNA of the CDR3 is TGTGCCAGCAGCTTCGGGACGAACTCCGGGGAGCTGTTTTTT. V is TRBV5-6 and J is TRBJ2-2; D is perhaps TRBD1 or TRBD2 (5 bases each). This CDR3 is 14 amino acids long. Germline loops: CDR1 SGHDT, CDR2 YYEEEE.

The gene calls are TRBV5-6 and TRBJ1-2; 12 bases line up with TRBD1. Trimming at V came to 4 bases and at J to 0 bases, leaving 7 bases not matched to a gene. The CDR3 has 17 residues. Germline CDR1 is SGHDT and CDR2 is YYEEEE. The CDR3: CASSPRDRGRANYGYTF. CDR3 in DNA: TGTGCCAGCAGCCCGCGGGACAGGGGGCGAGCTAACTATGGCTACACCTTC.

The rearrangement uses TRBV28 and TRBJ2-7, with TRBD2 matching 9 bases. CDR3 size: 17 residues. Germline assignment: CDR1 MDHEN and CDR2 SYDVKM. V shed 4 bases, J shed 4 bases, and the junction held 14 bases outside the gene matches. As DNA, the CDR3 is TGTGCCAGCAGTTCCCCCCGACTAGCGGAGCCAAAATACGAGCAGTACTTC. It codes for CASSSPRLAEPKYEQYF.

The genes are TRBV7-9 and TRBJ2-2; D is unresolved. Germline lookup yields CDR1 SEHNR and CDR2 FQNEAQ (reference sequence). Trimming took 2 bases from V and 0 from J, leaving 4 bases between them. The CDR3 has 14 amino acids. In DNA form, the CDR3 reads TGTGCCAGCAGCTTAAATTCGAACACCGGGGAGCTGTTTTTT. This translates into CASSLNSNTGELFF.

The rearrangement joins TRBV27 to TRBJ1-2, with a weak D call TRBD1 (5 bases). This CDR3 is built from 13 residues. Germline CDR1 reads MNHEY; CDR2 reads SMNVEV (reference sequence). The V end lost 2 bases, the J end lost 4 bases, and 8 bases lay between the germline ends. Here the CDR3 reads CASSLAQGYGYTF. The CDR3 nucleotides read TGTGCCAGCAGTTTAGCCCAGGGCTATGGCTACACCTTC.

V gene TRBV25-1 combines with J gene TRBJ1-4, with D unresolved. CDR3 length equals 16 residues. Germline values: CDR1 MGHDK, CDR2 SYGVNS. Trimming removed 4 bases at V and 7 bases at J, with 19 bases between. CDR3 sequence: CASSGNRGHRGEKLFF. The CDR3 region has the DNA TGTGCCAGCAGTGGAAATCGTGGGCACCGTGGTGAAAAACTGTTTTTT.

The rearrangement links TRBV21-1 to TRBJ1-2. TRBV21-1 is a pseudogene locus. The CDR3 covers 17 residues. The CDR3 sequence is CASSKMWMGGRNYGYTF. The CDR3 DNA follows: TGTGCCAGCAGCAAAATGTGGATGGGGGGGCGGAACTATGGCTACACCTTC.

The chain recombines TRBV6-5 with TRBJ2-7, with a possible D match to TRBD2 (6 bases). In germline, CDR1 is MNHEY, CDR2 SVGAGI. Trimming took off 0 bases at V and 3 bases at J, with 15 bases between the two ends. The CDR3 has 16 residues. DNA of the CDR3: TGTGCCAGCAGTTACTCGAGGGCACGGGGGTTCTACGAGCAGTACTTC. Translating it yields CASSYSRARGFYEQYF.

V is TRBV29-1 and J is TRBJ2-7; tentative D call: TRBD1 (5 bases). Trimming removed 4 bases from V and 5 bases from J, with 9 bases in between. CDR1 and CDR2 (germline): SQVTM, ANQGSEA. This CDR3 region has 11 residues. The CDR3 spells CSVGRVDEQYF. The CDR3 bases are TGCAGCGTTGGCAGGGTCGACGAGCAGTACTTC.

This chain joins TRBV7-9 and TRBJ2-3; 7 nucleotides align to TRBD2. The V and J ends lost 5 bases and 3 bases, in that order; junction bases with no gene match: 8. The germline V gene encodes CDR1 SEHNR and CDR2 FQNEAQ (reference sequence). The CDR3 sequence is 15 residues long. CDR3 protein: CASSLGGVSTDTQYF. CDR3 nucleotide sequence: TGTGCCAGCAGCCTTGGGGGGGTCAGTACAGATACGCAGTATTTT.